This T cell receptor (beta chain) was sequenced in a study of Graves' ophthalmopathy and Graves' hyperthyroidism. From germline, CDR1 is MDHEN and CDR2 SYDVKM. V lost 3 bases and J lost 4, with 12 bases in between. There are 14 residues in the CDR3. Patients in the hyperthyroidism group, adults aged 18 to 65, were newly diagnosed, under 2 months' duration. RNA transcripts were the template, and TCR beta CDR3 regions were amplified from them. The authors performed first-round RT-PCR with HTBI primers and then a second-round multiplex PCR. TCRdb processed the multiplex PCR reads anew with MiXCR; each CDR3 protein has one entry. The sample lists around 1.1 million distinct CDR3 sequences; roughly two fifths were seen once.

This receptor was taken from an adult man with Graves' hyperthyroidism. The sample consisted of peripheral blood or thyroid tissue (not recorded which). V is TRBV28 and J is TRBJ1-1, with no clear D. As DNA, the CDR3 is TGTGCCAGCAGTTTTCATAGCTTCGGCACTGAAGCTTTCTTT. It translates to CASSFHSFGTEAFF.